The 15 T cell receptor beta chains given below trace back to one sample, sequenced in a study of cytomegalovirus exposure and HLA in healthy donors (dated by TCRdb to about 2017). The library was generated by the immunoSEQ multiplex PCR assay. For the multiplex PCR, a mixture combining 60 forward primers for TCR Vbeta segments and 13 reverse primers for TCR Jbeta segments was used. This immuneACCESS table, as held by TCRdb, lists in-frame sequences with V and J called but not all clones. Of the missing ones, under half trace to an unresolved V gene in checked studies; the others have no known cause. This sample is represented by tens of thousands of clones; 50% to 75% of them were singletons. The ten top clones hold 3.5% to 4.5% of the sample. The material sequenced was PBMCs. The receptors stem from a man aged 25-40 years in good health and CMV-seronegative.

This chain connects TRBV5-1 to TRBJ1-3; D gene uncertain. The CDR3 runs 15 residues. CDR1 and CDR2 from the germline V gene are SGHRS and YFSETQ. Trimming stripped 0 bases from V and 0 bases from J, with 7 bases between. The CDR3 DNA reads TGCGCCAGCAGCTTGGACGGAGGCTCTGGAAACACCATATATTTT. Its protein is CASSLDGGSGNTIYF.

This chain uses TRBV19 with TRBJ2-5, with TRBD1 matching 8 bases. Judging by the DNA end, TRBJ2-7 fits better; the J call may be wrong. Germline V gene data show CDR1 as LNHDA and CDR2 as SQIVND (reference sequence). This CDR3 has 15 amino acids. CDR3 protein: CASSPRQGNGYEQYF. The CDR3 nucleotides read TGTGCCAGTAGTCCAAGACAGGGGAATGGTTACGAGCAGTACTTC.

The chain combines TRBV19 with TRBJ2-4; TRBD1 is a possible D gene (5 bases). The ends were cut back, 5 bases at V and 6 bases at J, with 5 bases in the middle. Germline assignment: CDR1 LNHDA and CDR2 SQIVND (reference sequence). The CDR3 covers 11 residues. The CDR3 protein is CASSDRNIQYF. The CDR3 DNA is TGTGCCAGTAGTGACAGAAACATTCAGTACTTC.

V usage is TRBV10-3 and J usage is TRBJ2-5, with TRBD1 matching over 7 bases. In germline, CDR1 is ENHRY, CDR2 SYGVKD. Trimming removed 3 bases from V and 2 bases from J; junction bases left unmatched: 3. The CDR3 is made up of 14 amino acids. The CDR3 here is CAISDLRGQETQYF. The CDR3 nucleotides read TGTGCCATCAGTGACCTCAGGGGGCAAGAGACCCAGTACTTC.

This chain uses TRBV14 with TRBJ2-7; 9 bases are shared with TRBD1. Per the germline V gene, CDR1 is SGHDN and CDR2 is FVKESK. The CDR3 contains 14 residues. With 3 bases clipped from V and 4 bases from J, the junction kept 4 bases outside the gene matches. The CDR3 protein is CASSHRDRVYEQYF. The CDR3 coding sequence is TGTGCCAGCAGCCATAGGGACAGGGTGTACGAGCAGTACTTC.

V usage is TRBV15 and J usage is TRBJ1-2, with 8 bases identical to TRBD1. The junction had 7 bases not matched to a gene; V was cut back by 1 base and J by 6 bases. Germline V gene sequence: CDR1 LNHNV, CDR2 YYDKDF (reference sequence). The CDR3 runs 15 residues. The CDR3 region is CATSRAPGQADGYTF. CDR3 DNA sequence: TGTGCCACCAGCAGAGCTCCGGGACAGGCGGATGGCTACACCTTC.

Of note for this clone: Germline and junction disagree at one end, which may indicate a read error. The J gene is TRBJ2-2, the V gene TRBV7-9; tentatively, D is TRBD2 (5 bases). This CDR3 spans 16 amino acids. The germline gives CDR1 SEHNR, CDR2 FQNEAQ (reference sequence). CDR3 bases: TGTTCCAGCAGCTTAGTTAGGACTCCTGACACCGGGGAGCTGTTTTTT. It translates to CSSSLVRTPDTGELFF.

This chain joins TRBV28 and TRBJ2-1, with 9 positions matching TRBD2. Germline V lookup: CDR1 MDHEN, CDR2 SYDVKM. The length of the CDR3 is 14 residues. V lost 5 bases, J lost 7 bases, and 6 bases stayed unmatched. CDR3 amino acids: CASSGGLARNEQFF. As DNA, the CDR3 is TGTGCCAGCAGTGGGGGACTAGCTCGGAATGAGCAGTTCTTC.

The chain uses TRBV2 and TRBJ2-7; 10 positions match TRBD1. Trimming removed 6 bases from V and 4 bases from J; junction bases left unmatched: 6. Germline V CDR1 and CDR2: SNHLY, FYNNEI. This CDR3 is built from 14 residues. CDR3: CASRGQGVLYEQYF. In nucleotides, the CDR3 is TGTGCCAGCAGAGGACAGGGGGTTTTGTACGAGCAGTACTTC.

This clone was seen more than once but under ten times. V is TRBV28 and J is TRBJ1-5; 7 nucleotides match TRBD1. Germline V CDR1 and CDR2: MDHEN, SYDVKM. This CDR3 has 17 amino acids. The junction had 12 bases not matched to a gene; V was cut back by 5 bases and J by 2 bases. This CDR3 is CASSPGTADRGNQPQHF. In DNA form, the CDR3 reads TGTGCCAGCAGTCCGGGGACAGCCGATAGGGGCAATCAGCCCCAGCATTTT.

This sequence joins TRBV2 and TRBJ2-1; D is uncertain. This CDR3 has 13 amino acids. Germline loops: CDR1 SNHLY, CDR2 FYNNEI. Between the trimmed V and J ends, which lost 7 bases and 0 bases, there was a span of 7 bases. CDR3 sequence: CASKESSYNEQFF. The CDR3 DNA sequence: TGTGCCAGCAAAGAGAGCTCCTACAATGAGCAGTTCTTC.

The chain combines TRBV6-5 with TRBJ2-3; 8 positions agree with TRBD2. Germline lookup yields CDR1 MNHEY and CDR2 SVGAGI. The CDR3 sequence is 15 residues long. With 6 bases clipped from V and 0 bases from J, the junction kept 5 bases outside the gene matches. CDR3 DNA sequence: TGTGCCAGCAGCCTTACTAGCGGTAGCACAGATACGCAGTATTTT. It translates to CASSLTSGSTDTQYF.

The chain employs TRBV19 and TRBJ2-7; perhaps TRBD2 as D (7 bases). Deletions cut 7 bases from V and 4 bases from J, with 17 bases between. CDR1 and CDR2 from the germline V gene are LNHDA and SQIVND (reference sequence). The CDR3 is 14 amino acids. This chain's CDR3 is CASTQGGGPYEQYF. In DNA, the CDR3 is TGTGCCAGTACCCAAGGGGGAGGGCCTTACGAGCAGTACTTC.

The chain joins TRBV27 to TRBJ2-5; 9 bases map to TRBD1. V shed 5 bases, J shed 5 bases, and the junction held 9 bases outside the gene matches. There are 15 residues in the CDR3. Germline assignment: CDR1 MNHEY and CDR2 SMNVEV (reference sequence). CDR3 in amino acids: CASSATGGLVETQYF. CDR3 nucleotides: TGTGCCAGCAGTGCAACAGGGGGCTTGGTGGAGACCCAGTACTTC.

This clone was seen a handful of times. Here the CDR3 DNA reads TGTGCCAGCAGTCCCATTAGTGGGCAAGCGGGTACGCAGTATTTT. Protein sequence: CASSPISGQAGTQYF. The chain uses TRBV27 and TRBJ2-3, with a tentative D call TRBD2 (6 bases). The CDR3 sequence is 15 residues long. Trimming shortened V by 5 bases and J by 8 bases, and 20 bases separated the two germline ends. Germline-derived CDR1 and CDR2 are MNHEY and SMNVEV (reference sequence).